The T cell receptor (beta chain) under discussion was sequenced for a study of shared clonotypes between healthy human individuals. Study-wide context: Samples came from two female and three male donors aged 18 to 49. Each donor had three CD4 naive, three CD4 memory, two CD8 naive and one CD8 memory plate.

Germline CDR1 is MNHEY and CDR2 is SVGAGI. Trimming shortened V by 0 bases and J by 6 bases, and 12 bases separated the two germline ends. The CDR3 totals 14 residues. General study points: Rarefaction gave evidence that sorted-subset sequencing remained incomplete despite large depth.

Points on this clone: Its antigen is currently unknown.

TCRdb's table, derived via immunoSEQ multiplex PCR, lists solely in-frame clones and lacks some. The table shows roughly 2.2 million clones, with roughly 90% occurring only once. Input material: naive CD4+ T cells from PBMCs. Described subset: CD45RA+ positively selected. The genes are TRBV6-5 and TRBJ2-7; D may match TRBD1 or TRBD2 (5 bases each). The sequence came from a man between 18 and 35 years old in good health. Some clones in this sample may be carry-over from other donors' samples. In DNA, the CDR3 is TGTGCCAGCAGTTACTCGATTCGTGGGACCGAGCAGTACTTC. Translation gives CASSYSIRGTEQYF.